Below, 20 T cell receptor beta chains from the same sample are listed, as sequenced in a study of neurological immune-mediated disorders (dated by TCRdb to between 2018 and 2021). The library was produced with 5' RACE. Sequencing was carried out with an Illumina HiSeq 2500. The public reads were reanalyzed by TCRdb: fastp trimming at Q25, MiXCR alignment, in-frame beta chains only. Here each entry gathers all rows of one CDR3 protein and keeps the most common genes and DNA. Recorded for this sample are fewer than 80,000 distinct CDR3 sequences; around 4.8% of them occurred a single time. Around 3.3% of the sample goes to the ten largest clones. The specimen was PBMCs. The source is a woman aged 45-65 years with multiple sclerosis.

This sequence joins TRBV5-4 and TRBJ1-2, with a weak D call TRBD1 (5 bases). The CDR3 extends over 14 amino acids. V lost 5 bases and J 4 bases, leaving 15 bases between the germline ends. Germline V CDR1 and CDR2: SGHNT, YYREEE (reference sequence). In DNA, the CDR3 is TGTGCCAGCAGATCCAGGGACGTGGTCTATGGCTACACCTTC. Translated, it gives CASRSRDVVYGYTF.

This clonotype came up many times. The CDR3 protein is CASSQRQDSEQFF. The DNA for the CDR3 is TGCGCCAGCAGCCAAAGACAGGACAGTGAGCAGTTCTTC. The V call is TRBV4-1, the J call TRBJ2-1, with a tentative D call TRBD1 (6 bases). The V and J ends lost 2 bases and 9 bases respectively, with 11 bases between them. Germline CDR1 is MGHRA and CDR2 is YSYEKL. The CDR3 loop spans 13 amino acids.

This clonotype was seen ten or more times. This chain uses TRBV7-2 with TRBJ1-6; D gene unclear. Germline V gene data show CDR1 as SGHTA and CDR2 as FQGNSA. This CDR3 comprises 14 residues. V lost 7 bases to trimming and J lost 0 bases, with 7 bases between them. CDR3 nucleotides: TGTGCCAGCAAAGTACGCTCCTATAATTCACCCCTCCACTTT. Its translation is CASKVRSYNSPLHF. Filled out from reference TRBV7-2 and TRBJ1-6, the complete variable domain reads GAGVSQSPSNKVTEKGKDVELRCDPISGHTALYWYRQSLGQGLEFLIYFQGNSAPDKSGLPSDRFSAERTGGSVSTLTIQRTQQEDSAVYLCASKVRSYNSPLHFGNGTRLTVT.

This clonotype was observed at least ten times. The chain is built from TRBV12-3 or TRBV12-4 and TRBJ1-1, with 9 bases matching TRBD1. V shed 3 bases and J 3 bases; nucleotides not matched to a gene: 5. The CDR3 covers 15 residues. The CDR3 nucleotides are TGTGCCAGCAGTTTCCGGACAGGGGTTCACACTGAAGCTTTCTTT. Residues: CASSFRTGVHTEAFF.

CDR3 region: CASSPQAGNNEQFF. CDR3 nucleotide sequence: TGTGCCAGCTCACCTCAAGCCGGTAACAATGAGCAGTTCTTC. The rearrangement links TRBV18 to TRBJ2-1; no reliable D call. The CDR3 is made up of 14 amino acids. The ends were cut back, 3 bases at V and 5 bases at J, with 11 bases in the middle. Germline assignment: CDR1 KGHSH and CDR2 LQKENI.

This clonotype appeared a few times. The CDR3 reads CASSLIQGADTQYF. CDR3 bases: TGTGCCAGCAGCTTGATTCAGGGGGCAGATACGCAGTATTTT. The V gene is TRBV7-9, the J gene TRBJ2-3, with 7 bases lining up with TRBD1. CDR3 length equals 14 residues. Trimming at V came to 3 bases and at J to 4 bases, leaving 4 bases not matched to a gene. The germline gives CDR1 SEHNR, CDR2 FQNEAQ (reference sequence).

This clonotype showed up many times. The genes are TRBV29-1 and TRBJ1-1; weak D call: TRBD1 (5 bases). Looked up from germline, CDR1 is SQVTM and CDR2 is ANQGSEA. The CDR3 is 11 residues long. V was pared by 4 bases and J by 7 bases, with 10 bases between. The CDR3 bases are TGCAGCGTTGGGGGGGACGGTGAAGCTTTCTTT. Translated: CSVGGDGEAFF.

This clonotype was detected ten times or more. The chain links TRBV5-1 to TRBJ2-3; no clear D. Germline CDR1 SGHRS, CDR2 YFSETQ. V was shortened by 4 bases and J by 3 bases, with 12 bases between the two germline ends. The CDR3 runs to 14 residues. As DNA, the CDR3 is TGCGCCAGCAGCCCCACGGGTTGGACAGATACGCAGTATTTT. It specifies CASSPTGWTDTQYF. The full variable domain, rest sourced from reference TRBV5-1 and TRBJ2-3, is KAGVTQTPRYLIKTRGQQVTLSCSPISGHRSVSWYQQTPGQGLQFLFEYFSETQRNKGNFPGRFSGRQFSNSRSEMNVSTLELGDSALYLCASSPTGWTDTQYFGPGTRLTVL.

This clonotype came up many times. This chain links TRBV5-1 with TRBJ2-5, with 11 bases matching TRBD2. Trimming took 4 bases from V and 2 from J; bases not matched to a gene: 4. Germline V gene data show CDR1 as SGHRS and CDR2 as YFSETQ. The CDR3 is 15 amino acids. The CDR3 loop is CASSRGLAAQETQYF. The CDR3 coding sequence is TGCGCCAGCAGCCGGGGACTAGCGGCTCAAGAGACCCAGTACTTC.

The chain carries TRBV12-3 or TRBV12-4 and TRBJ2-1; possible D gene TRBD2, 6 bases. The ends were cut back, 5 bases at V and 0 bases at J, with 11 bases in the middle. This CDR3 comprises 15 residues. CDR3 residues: CASSDWRDSYNEQFF. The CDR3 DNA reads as TGTGCCAGCAGTGACTGGCGGGACTCCTACAATGAGCAGTTCTTC.

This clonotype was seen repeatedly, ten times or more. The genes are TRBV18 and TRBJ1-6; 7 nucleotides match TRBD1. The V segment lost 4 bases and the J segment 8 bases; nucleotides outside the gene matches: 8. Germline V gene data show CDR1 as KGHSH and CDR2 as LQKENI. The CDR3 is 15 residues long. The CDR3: CASSQKTGRDSPLHF. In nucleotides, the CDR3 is TGTGCCAGCTCACAGAAGACAGGGAGGGATTCACCCCTCCACTTT.

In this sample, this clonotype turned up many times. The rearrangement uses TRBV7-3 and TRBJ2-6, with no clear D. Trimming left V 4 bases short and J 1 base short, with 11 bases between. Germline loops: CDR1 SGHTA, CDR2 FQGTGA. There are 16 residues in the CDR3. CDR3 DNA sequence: TGTGCCAGCAGCTCCCCTGGGCGTTCTGGGGCCAACGTCCTGACTTTC. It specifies CASSSPGRSGANVLTF.

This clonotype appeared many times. As DNA, the CDR3 is TGTGCCAGCAGCTTGGGCGGCAGGAACCAAGAGACCCAGTACTTC. Residues: CASSLGGRNQETQYF. The rearrangement links TRBV5-5 to TRBJ2-5, with unresolved D. There are 15 residues in the CDR3. Trimming took 0 bases from V and 0 from J, leaving 9 bases between them. The germline CDR1 and CDR2 sequences are SGHKS and YYEKEE (reference sequence).

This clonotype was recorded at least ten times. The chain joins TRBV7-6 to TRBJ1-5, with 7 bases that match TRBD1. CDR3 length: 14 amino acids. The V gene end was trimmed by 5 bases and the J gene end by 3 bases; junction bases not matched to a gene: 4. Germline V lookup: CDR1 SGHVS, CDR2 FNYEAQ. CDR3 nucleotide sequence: TGTGCCAGCAGCCAGGGACAGCACAATCAGCCCCAGCATTTT. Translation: CASSQGQHNQPQHF.

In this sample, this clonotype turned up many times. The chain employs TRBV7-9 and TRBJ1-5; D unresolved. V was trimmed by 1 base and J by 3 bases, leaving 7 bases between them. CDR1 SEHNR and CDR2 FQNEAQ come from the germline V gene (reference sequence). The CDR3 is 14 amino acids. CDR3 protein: CASSLDSVNQPQHF. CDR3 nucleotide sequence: TGTGCCAGCAGCTTAGACAGTGTCAATCAGCCCCAGCATTTT. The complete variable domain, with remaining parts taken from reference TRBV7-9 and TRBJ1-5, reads DTGVSQNPRHKITKRGQNVTFRCDPISEHNRLYWYRQTLGQGPEFLTYFQNEAQLEKSRLLSDRFSAERPKGSFSTLEIQRTEQGDSAMYLCASSLDSVNQPQHFGDGTRLSIL.

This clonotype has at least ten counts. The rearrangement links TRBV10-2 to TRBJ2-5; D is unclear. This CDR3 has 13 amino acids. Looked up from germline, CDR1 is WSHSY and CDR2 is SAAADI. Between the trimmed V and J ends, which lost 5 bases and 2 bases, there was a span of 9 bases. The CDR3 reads CASSRTHQETQYF. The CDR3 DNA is TGCGCCAGCAGTAGGACGCATCAAGAGACCCAGTACTTC.

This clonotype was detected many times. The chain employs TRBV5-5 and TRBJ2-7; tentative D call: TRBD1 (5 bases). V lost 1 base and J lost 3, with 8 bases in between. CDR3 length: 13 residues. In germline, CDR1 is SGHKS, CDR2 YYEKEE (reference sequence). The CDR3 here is CASSLNQGYEQYF. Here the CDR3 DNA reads TGTGCCAGCAGCTTGAACCAGGGCTACGAGCAGTACTTC. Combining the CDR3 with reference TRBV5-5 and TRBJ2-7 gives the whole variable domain DAGVTQSPTHLIKTRGQQVTLRCSPISGHKSVSWYQQVLGQGPQFIFQYYEKEERGRGNFPDRFSARQFPNYSSELNVNALLLGDSALYLCASSLNQGYEQYFGPGTRLTVT.

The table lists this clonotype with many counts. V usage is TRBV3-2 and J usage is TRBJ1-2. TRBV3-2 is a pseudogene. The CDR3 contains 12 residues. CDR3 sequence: CASSPKWYGYTF. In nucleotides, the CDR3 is TGTGCCAGCAGCCCGAAGTGGTATGGCTACACCTTC.

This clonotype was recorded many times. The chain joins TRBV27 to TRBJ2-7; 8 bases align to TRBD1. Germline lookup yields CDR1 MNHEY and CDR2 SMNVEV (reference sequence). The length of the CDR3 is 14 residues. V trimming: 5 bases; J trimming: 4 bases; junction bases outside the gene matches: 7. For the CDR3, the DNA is TGTGCCAGCAGTCTCAGGGGGCGCGAGTACGAGCAGTACTTC. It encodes CASSLRGREYEQYF.

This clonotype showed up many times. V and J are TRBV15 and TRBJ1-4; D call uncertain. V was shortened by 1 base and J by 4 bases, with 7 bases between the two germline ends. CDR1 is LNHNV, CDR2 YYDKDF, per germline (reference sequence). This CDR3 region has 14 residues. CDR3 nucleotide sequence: TGTGCCACCAGCAGAGGTCAGATTAATGAAAAACTGTTTTTT. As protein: CATSRGQINEKLFF.